Below are 28 T cell receptor beta chains sequenced from a single sample in a study of identical twins. TCRdb re-called the 5' RACE reads through MiXCR, storing one row per CDR3 protein. The profile shows fewer than 650,000 distinct CDR3 sequences, more than 9% of them singletons. The same sample was also studied in work on yellow fever vaccine responses in identical twins.

Sequencing used PBMCs. The receptors stem from a woman aged 18-35 years in good health.

In its sample, this clonotype was seen a few times. The V call is TRBV28, the J call TRBJ1-2; a weak D match, TRBD1 (6 bases). Deletions cut 2 bases from V and 0 bases from J, with 10 bases between. Germline V lookup: CDR1 MDHEN, CDR2 SYDVKM. The CDR3 runs to 15 residues. The CDR3 region has the DNA TGTGCCAGCAGTTTAGGGGGCTCGGCTAACTATGGCTACACCTTC. Its translation: CASSLGGSANYGYTF.

This clonotype was picked up a small number of times. CDR3 region: CATTGGELDEQYF. CDR3 bases: TGTGCCACGACAGGGGGTGAATTAGACGAGCAGTACTTC. V usage is TRBV27 and J usage is TRBJ2-7; TRBD1 aligns across 9 bases. There are 13 residues in the CDR3. Germline loops: CDR1 MNHEY, CDR2 SMNVEV (reference sequence). V gave up 10 bases and J gave up 5 bases; unmatched junction bases: 9.

V gene TRBV7-9 combines with J gene TRBJ1-2, with TRBD1 as a possible D gene (6 bases). V was trimmed by 7 bases and J by 4 bases, leaving 16 bases between them. The CDR3 is 14 residues long. Germline-derived CDR1 and CDR2 are SEHNR and FQNEAQ (reference sequence). The CDR3 DNA sequence: TGTGCCAGCACTTCTCCAGGGGAAGGCTATGGCTACACCTTC. Translating gives CASTSPGEGYGYTF.

In this sample, this clonotype turned up many times. The chain combines TRBV7-9 with TRBJ2-1; weak D call: TRBD2 (6 bases). The CDR3 has 16 residues. Germline V gene lookup returns CDR1 SEHNR and CDR2 FQNEAQ (reference sequence). V was cut by 5 bases and J by 2 bases, with 16 bases left in between. CDR3 residues: CASSPNTGDAYNEQFF. DNA of the CDR3: TGTGCCAGCAGCCCCAATACGGGAGACGCCTACAATGAGCAGTTCTTC.

J is TRBJ2-3 and V is TRBV6-1; D is possibly TRBD1 or TRBD2 (5 bases each). V lost 6 bases, J lost 0 bases, and 13 bases lay in between. The CDR3 consists of 15 residues. Germline V gene sequence: CDR1 MNHNS, CDR2 SASEGT. The CDR3 DNA is TGTGCCAGCAGCGCACGGGACCGTAGCACAGATACGCAGTATTTT. Its protein product is CASSARDRSTDTQYF.

The chain recombines TRBV5-5 with TRBJ2-6, with D hard to call. From germline, CDR1 is SGHKS and CDR2 YYEKEE (reference sequence). The CDR3 has 17 residues. Deletions cut 0 bases from V and 0 bases from J, with 10 bases between. The CDR3 DNA reads TGTGCCAGCAGCTTGGTTCACAGCAACTCTGGGGCCAACGTCCTGACTTTC. Its translation: CASSLVHSNSGANVLTF.

CDR3 in DNA: TGCGCCAGCAGCCAAGATGTTGGTGGGCTAGCGGGTGACTATGAGCAGTTCTTC. Protein sequence: CASSQDVGGLAGDYEQFF. The J gene is TRBJ2-1, the V gene TRBV4-3; 8 bases line up with TRBD2. Germline CDR1 and CDR2: LGHNA and YSLEER. The CDR3 totals 18 residues. V lost 0 bases and J lost 8; bases outside the gene matches: 15.

At least ten counts were recorded for this clonotype. The chain has TRBV27 and TRBJ2-3; D is perhaps TRBD1 (6 bases). This CDR3 is built from 13 residues. Per the germline V gene, CDR1 is MNHEY and CDR2 is SMNVEV (reference sequence). V was trimmed by 5 bases and J by 4 bases, leaving 10 bases between them. This CDR3 is CASSPAGADTQYF. CDR3 in DNA: TGTGCCAGCAGTCCCGCAGGGGCAGATACGCAGTATTTT.

This clonotype has a count of ten or more. In nucleotides, the CDR3 is TGCAGCGTTGGATCCAGGGACAGGGACTATGGCTACACCTTC. Protein sequence: CSVGSRDRDYGYTF. This chain uses TRBV29-1 with TRBJ1-2; 9 nucleotides agree with TRBD1. CDR1 and CDR2 from the germline V gene are SQVTM and ANQGSEA. The V and J ends lost 4 bases and 3 bases, in that order; junction bases with no gene match: 6. CDR3 length: 14 amino acids. Supplemented by reference TRBV29-1 and TRBJ1-2, the full variable domain reads SAVISQKPSRDICQRGTSLTIQCQVDSQVTMMFWYRQQPGQSLTLIATANQGSEATYESGFVIDKFPISRPNLTFSTLTVSNMSPEDSSIYLCSVGSRDRDYGYTFGSGTRLTVV.

The rearrangement links TRBV7-7 to TRBJ2-2, with TRBD2 matching over 7 bases. Germline CDR1 reads SSHAT; CDR2 reads FNYEAQ (reference sequence). The CDR3 consists of 14 residues. CDR3 in DNA: TGTGCTAGCCTGGGCGGGAGTCAGGCCGGGGAGCTGTTTTTT. The encoded protein is CASLGGSQAGELFF.

V is TRBV20-1 and J is TRBJ2-7; D possibly matches TRBD1 or TRBD2 (5 bases each). From germline, CDR1 is DFQATT and CDR2 SNEGSKA (reference sequence). The CDR3 extends over 13 amino acids. Trimming removed 7 bases at V and 1 base at J, with 14 bases between. The CDR3 spells CSVKGDQSYEQYF. The CDR3, as DNA: TGCAGTGTTAAAGGGGACCAGTCCTACGAGCAGTACTTC.

In regard to this clonotype: A junction end diverges from the germline sequence, so it may reflect a read error. This rearrangement joins TRBV20-1 to TRBJ2-1, with 12 bases aligning to TRBD2. The CDR3 spans 20 residues. Germline V gene sequence: CDR1 DFQATT, CDR2 SNEGSKA (reference sequence). Here the CDR3 DNA reads TGCTGTGCTAGATCCCTTTTCGGGCTAGCGGGGGGGCCTCGCTACAATGAGCAGTTCTTC. It yields the protein CCARSLFGLAGGPRYNEQFF.

This clonotype was detected ten times or more. The chain uses TRBV12-3 or TRBV12-4 and TRBJ1-2, with D possibly being TRBD1 (6 bases). The CDR3 spans 13 residues. The V and J ends lost 7 bases and 3 bases respectively, with 12 bases between them. CDR3 region: CASTLRGDYGYTF. CDR3 in DNA: TGTGCCAGCACTCTAAGGGGGGACTATGGCTACACCTTC.

As concerns this clonotype: Being one base from a much bigger clone, this may be a read error. The rearrangement joins TRBV21-1 to TRBJ2-1. TRBV21-1 is a documented pseudogene. The CDR3 sequence is 14 residues long. CDR3 amino acids: CASSKVGWRNGQFF. In DNA form, the CDR3 reads TGTGCCAGCAGCAAAGTGGGCTGGCGCAATGGGCAGTTCTTC.

This clonotype was observed a few times. This chain links TRBV20-1 with TRBJ2-3; D remains ambiguous. V was trimmed by 0 bases and J by 4 bases, leaving 11 bases between them. Germline V gives CDR1 DFQATT, CDR2 SNEGSKA (reference sequence). The CDR3 is made up of 14 amino acids. CDR3 bases: TGCAGTGCTAGAGATCTCTTGGGTTCAGATACGCAGTATTTT. Encoded protein: CSARDLLGSDTQYF.

This clonotype was counted at least ten times. This chain connects TRBV3-1 to TRBJ2-5; possibly TRBD1 for D (6 bases). The CDR3 is 16 residues long. Germline CDR1 reads LGHDT; CDR2 reads YNNKEL (reference sequence). V dropped 1 base and J dropped 2 bases, with 14 bases sitting between them. The CDR3 is CASSQALTGRQETQYF. The CDR3 DNA reads TGTGCCAGCAGCCAAGCCCTCACAGGGCGACAAGAGACCCAGTACTTC.

This clonotype was detected only a few times. The chain links TRBV6-2 or TRBV6-3 to TRBJ2-7; 8 nucleotides line up with TRBD2. The germline CDR1 and CDR2 sequences are MNHEY and SVGEGT. The J segment lost 2 bases and the V segment lost 8 bases, leaving 5 bases of the junction unmatched. The CDR3 consists of 13 residues. The CDR3 DNA is TGTGCCAGCGGACTAGCACCCACCTACGAGCAGTACTTC. Translating it yields CASGLAPTYEQYF.

This clonotype was seen a handful of times. The chain has TRBV4-2 and TRBJ1-1; D remains unclear. V lost 4 bases, J lost 3 bases, and 15 bases lay in between. The CDR3 length is 15 residues. Germline CDR1 reads LGHNA; CDR2 reads YNFKEQ. The CDR3: CASSRQSSLDTEAFF. Written as DNA, the CDR3 is TGTGCCAGCAGCCGCCAAAGTTCTCTCGACACTGAAGCTTTCTTT.

Many counts were recorded for this clonotype. The chain combines TRBV7-3 with TRBJ2-1; 9 positions match TRBD2. Germline loops: CDR1 SGHTA, CDR2 FQGTGA. V shed 4 bases and J 6 bases; nucleotides not matched to a gene: 10. CDR3 length: 16 amino acids. DNA of the CDR3: TGTGCCAGCAGCTACCGCGGGGGGGCTGAACTCAATGAGCAGTTCTTC. This codes for CASSYRGGAELNEQFF.

The rearrangement links TRBV5-1 to TRBJ2-2, with 8 bases identical to TRBD1. The length of the CDR3 is 17 residues. V trimming: 0 bases; J trimming: 5 bases; junction bases outside the gene matches: 9. The germline gives CDR1 SGHRS, CDR2 YFSETQ. The CDR3 DNA follows: TGCGCCAGCAGCTTGGGCCCCCAGGGGGCCCGAACCGGGGAGCTGTTTTTT. Translating gives CASSLGPQGARTGELFF.

This clonotype was seen repeatedly, ten times or more. The chain uses TRBV15 and TRBJ2-3, with TRBD2 as a possible D gene (7 bases). The CDR3 has 18 residues. V lost 0 bases and J lost 2, with 18 bases in between. Germline V gene sequence: CDR1 LNHNV, CDR2 YYDKDF (reference sequence). This CDR3 is CATSRDLIQRGHTDTQYF. CDR3 in DNA: TGTGCCACCAGCAGAGATCTTATCCAGCGGGGACACACAGATACGCAGTATTTT.

Ten or more counts support this clonotype. The chain links TRBV7-2 to TRBJ2-3; D is unresolved. There are 17 residues in the CDR3. The germline V gene has CDR1 SGHTA and CDR2 FQGNSA. V shed 1 base and J shed 3 bases, with 17 bases lying between them. The CDR3 region is CASSLGIDRTKTDTQYF. In DNA, the CDR3 is TGTGCCAGCAGCTTAGGGATCGATCGGACGAAAACAGATACGCAGTATTTT.

This clonotype was detected many times. This sequence joins TRBV7-9 and TRBJ2-5; D might be TRBD1 or TRBD2, each matching 6 bases. The CDR3 consists of 13 residues. Trimming stripped 1 base from V and 6 bases from J, with 9 bases between. Germline lookup yields CDR1 SEHNR and CDR2 FQNEAQ (reference sequence). This CDR3 reads CASSLDGGKTQYF. The CDR3 DNA sequence: TGTGCCAGCAGCTTAGACGGGGGCAAGACCCAGTACTTC.

This clonotype was recorded at least ten times. This chain uses TRBV12-3 or TRBV12-4 with TRBJ2-5, with D hard to call. The ends were cut back, 5 bases at V and 5 bases at J, with 15 bases in the middle. This CDR3 region has 14 residues. The CDR3, as DNA: TGTGCCAGCAGTGCTGGGGATGGAGTCGAGACCCAGTACTTC. As protein: CASSAGDGVETQYF.

This clonotype was picked up a small number of times. The chain is built from TRBV30 and TRBJ2-6; D might be TRBD1 (6 bases). The V end was cut by 5 bases, the J end by 2 bases, with 7 bases between. CDR1 is GTSNPN and CDR2 is SVGIG in the germline V gene (reference sequence). This CDR3 is built from 13 residues. CDR3 DNA sequence: TGTGCCTGGCAGGGGACTGGGGCCAACGTCCTGACTTTC. Translating it yields CAWQGTGANVLTF.

This chain connects TRBV4-2 to TRBJ1-1; 9 nucleotides agree with TRBD1. The germline V gene encodes CDR1 LGHNA and CDR2 YNFKEQ. The CDR3 is 16 amino acids. V was clipped by 0 bases and J by 5 bases; unmatched bases: 7. The CDR3 region has the DNA TGTGCCAGCAGCCAAGATTGGAGACAGGGGGAGACTGAAGCTTTCTTT. Translated: CASSQDWRQGETEAFF.

This clonotype was observed many times. This rearrangement joins TRBV20-1 to TRBJ2-1; 11 bases fit TRBD2. Germline V gene lookup returns CDR1 DFQATT and CDR2 SNEGSKA (reference sequence). V was clipped by 2 bases and J by 4 bases; unmatched bases: 7. The CDR3 length is 16 residues. CDR3 DNA: TGCAGTGCTAGAATGGATGGGACTAGCGGATACAATGAGCAGTTCTTC. Translated: CSARMDGTSGYNEQFF.

V is TRBV7-2 and J is TRBJ2-2; a weak D match, TRBD2 (6 bases). CDR3 length: 16 amino acids. Germline V gives CDR1 SGHTA, CDR2 FQGNSA. V was shortened by 5 bases and J by 3 bases, with 16 bases between the two germline ends. The CDR3 DNA is TGTGCCAGCAGCGCGAGACCCGGGAGTTACACCGGGGAGCTGTTTTTT. Amino acid sequence: CASSARPGSYTGELFF.